This is a list of T cell receptor beta chains from one sample in a study of control samples from healthy donors and cancer patients. Sequencing was performed with immunoSEQ multiplex PCR; in TCRdb, only in-frame clones are kept and a portion is missing. The sample has around 180,000 clones, approximately 86% seen once. Sequencing was done on a sample of blood. These receptors originate from a woman younger than 45 in good health. Each CDR3 is given with its conserved first and last residue. Fields, in order: V gene, J gene, D gene, CDR3 protein. D genes are given only for firm matches.

v_gene: TRBV24-1
j_gene: TRBJ2-2
d_gene: TRBD2
CDR3aa: CATSDSGLANTGELFF

v_gene: TRBV11-1
j_gene: TRBJ2-3
d_gene: -
CDR3aa: CASSASDTQYF

v_gene: TRBV3-1/TRBV3-2
j_gene: TRBJ1-1
d_gene: -
CDR3aa: CATTFGPNTEAFF

v_gene: TRBV5-1
j_gene: TRBJ2-7
d_gene: -
CDR3aa: CASSFGDTRGEQYF

v_gene: TRBV5-6
j_gene: TRBJ1-1
d_gene: -
CDR3aa: CASTSDPPNTEAFF

v_gene: TRBV6-6
j_gene: TRBJ1-2
d_gene: -
CDR3aa: CASYPAGQGGTF

v_gene: TRBV29-1
j_gene: TRBJ1-2
d_gene: -
CDR3aa: CSVPPGPTVDGGRIDSGANYGYTF

v_gene: TRBV6-1
j_gene: TRBJ1-2
d_gene: -
CDR3aa: CASSERRESYGYTF

v_gene: TRBV4-1
j_gene: TRBJ2-5
d_gene: -
CDR3aa: CASNQDPTGKETQYF

v_gene: TRBV28
j_gene: TRBJ1-6
d_gene: -
CDR3aa: CASSRTRTGNSPLHF

v_gene: TRBV6-5
j_gene: TRBJ1-3
d_gene: TRBD1
CDR3aa: CASKRTGTGNTIYF

v_gene: TRBV7-9
j_gene: TRBJ2-7
d_gene: -
CDR3aa: CASSLAQTGVAHYF

v_gene: TRBV5-4
j_gene: TRBJ2-5
d_gene: -
CDR3aa: CASSLQGRRETQYF

v_gene: TRBV28
j_gene: TRBJ2-3
d_gene: TRBD2
CDR3aa: CASTPMGLAGAFRHTDTQYF

v_gene: TRBV6-1
j_gene: TRBJ2-1
d_gene: -
CDR3aa: CASSEAYNEQFF

v_gene: TRBV13
j_gene: TRBJ1-3
d_gene: TRBD1
CDR3aa: CASSSQGGGNTIYF

v_gene: TRBV28
j_gene: TRBJ2-3
d_gene: TRBD2
CDR3aa: CASSLSGILTDTQYF

v_gene: TRBV4-1
j_gene: TRBJ2-5
d_gene: -
CDR3aa: CASSQEWVAETQYF

v_gene: TRBV7-9
j_gene: TRBJ1-4
d_gene: -
CDR3aa: CASSLGDGGEKLFF

v_gene: TRBV29-1
j_gene: TRBJ1-2
d_gene: TRBD1
CDR3aa: CSVERRTGDYTF

v_gene: TRBV9
j_gene: TRBJ2-6
d_gene: -
CDR3aa: CASRSGGSSGANVLTF

v_gene: TRBV2
j_gene: TRBJ1-1
d_gene: TRBD1
CDR3aa: CASGRGNVGTEAFF

v_gene: TRBV2
j_gene: TRBJ1-1
d_gene: TRBD1
CDR3aa: CASSEGRQGEAFF

v_gene: TRBV19
j_gene: TRBJ2-5
d_gene: TRBD2
CDR3aa: CASGVWGGETQYF

v_gene: TRBV18
j_gene: TRBJ2-6
d_gene: -
CDR3aa: CASSIGPGVGANVLTF

v_gene: TRBV5-6
j_gene: TRBJ2-3
d_gene: TRBD1
CDR3aa: CASSLGQGATDTQYF

v_gene: TRBV18
j_gene: TRBJ2-1
d_gene: TRBD2
CDR3aa: CASSRFGGSSYNEQFF

v_gene: TRBV3-1/TRBV3-2
j_gene: TRBJ1-5
d_gene: TRBD1
CDR3aa: CASSYTGGQPQHF

v_gene: TRBV6-6
j_gene: TRBJ2-7
d_gene: TRBD1
CDR3aa: CASSPSGQGSSYEQYF

v_gene: TRBV2
j_gene: TRBJ1-1
d_gene: -
CDR3aa: CASSEQGNTEAFF

v_gene: TRBV2
j_gene: TRBJ2-1
d_gene: TRBD1
CDR3aa: CASVSRPGQGFFNEQFF

v_gene: TRBV5-4
j_gene: TRBJ2-5
d_gene: TRBD2
CDR3aa: CASSLVLAGDEETQYF

v_gene: TRBV23-1
j_gene: TRBJ2-2
d_gene: -
CDR3aa: CASSQQGPGTGELFF

v_gene: TRBV5-1
j_gene: TRBJ1-2
d_gene: TRBD1
CDR3aa: CASSLQGESYGYTF

v_gene: TRBV24-1
j_gene: TRBJ2-5
d_gene: TRBD2
CDR3aa: CATSDSLFGGDEETQYF

v_gene: TRBV18
j_gene: TRBJ1-4
d_gene: -
CDR3aa: CASSPLQGTNEKLFF

v_gene: TRBV3-1/TRBV3-2
j_gene: TRBJ2-3
d_gene: -
CDR3aa: CASTQTGHGTQYF

v_gene: TRBV5-8
j_gene: TRBJ2-1
d_gene: TRBD2
CDR3aa: CASSLGPLANNEQFF

v_gene: TRBV18
j_gene: TRBJ2-7
d_gene: TRBD2
CDR3aa: CASSPFRTGLVSSEQYF

v_gene: TRBV28
j_gene: TRBJ1-5
d_gene: -
CDR3aa: CASSPTEFLNQPQHF

v_gene: TRBV12-3/TRBV12-4
j_gene: TRBJ1-2
d_gene: -
CDR3aa: CASSRGRGEGYTF

v_gene: TRBV5-1
j_gene: TRBJ2-1
d_gene: -
CDR3aa: CASSLASRGNEQFF

v_gene: TRBV5-1
j_gene: TRBJ2-4
d_gene: -
CDR3aa: CASSPRDPKNIQYF

v_gene: TRBV5-1
j_gene: TRBJ1-4
d_gene: -
CDR3aa: CASSASGARSNEKLFF

v_gene: TRBV5-4
j_gene: TRBJ2-3
d_gene: -
CDR3aa: CASSLESGASTQYF